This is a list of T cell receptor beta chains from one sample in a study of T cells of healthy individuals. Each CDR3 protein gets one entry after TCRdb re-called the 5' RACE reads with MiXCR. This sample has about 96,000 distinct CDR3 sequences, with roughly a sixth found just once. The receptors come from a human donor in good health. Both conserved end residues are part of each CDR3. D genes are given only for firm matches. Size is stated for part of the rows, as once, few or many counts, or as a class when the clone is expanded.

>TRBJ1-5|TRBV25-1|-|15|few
TGTGCCAGCAGTGAATGGGGGGGAAGCAATCAGCCCCAGCATTTT
CASSEWGGSNQPQHF
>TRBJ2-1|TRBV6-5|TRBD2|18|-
TGTGCCAGCAGCCCCGGACTAGCGGGGGGGTCGGTATACAATGAGCAGTTCTTC
CASSPGLAGGSVYNEQFF
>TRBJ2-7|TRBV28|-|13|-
TGTGCCAGCCGGACACCCAGAGCCTACGAGCAGTACTTC
CASRTPRAYEQYF
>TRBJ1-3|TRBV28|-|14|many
TGTGCCAGCAGTTTTGCAGGGGCTGGAAACACCATATATTTT
CASSFAGAGNTIYF
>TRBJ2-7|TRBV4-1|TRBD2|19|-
TGCGCCAGCAGCCAAGGATGGAGTTCAGGACTAGTCCCTCCTCGGGAGCAGTACTTC
CASSQGWSSGLVPPREQYF
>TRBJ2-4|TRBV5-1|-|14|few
TGCGCCAGCAGCCTGACAGTAAATCGGAACATTCAGTACTTC
CASSLTVNRNIQYF
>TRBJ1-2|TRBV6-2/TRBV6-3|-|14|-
TGTGCCAGCAGCCCAAGGCGAGCAAACTATGGCTACACCTTC
CASSPRRANYGYTF
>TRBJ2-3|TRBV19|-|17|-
TGTGCCAGTAGTAATCGGGGCGGGGGCCTCGGGACAGATACGCAGTATTTT
CASSNRGGGLGTDTQYF
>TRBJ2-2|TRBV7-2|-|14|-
TGTGCCAGCAGCTTAGTAAGGGTGACCGGGGAGCTGTTTTTT
CASSLVRVTGELFF
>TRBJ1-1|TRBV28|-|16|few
TGTGCCAGCAGTTCCCGTGAGGGGAGGGGGAACACTGAAGCTTTCTTT
CASSSREGRGNTEAFF
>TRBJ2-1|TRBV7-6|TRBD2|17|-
TGTGCCAGCAGCTTGACTAGCGGGGGCCGCTCCTACAATGAGCAGTTCTTC
CASSLTSGGRSYNEQFF
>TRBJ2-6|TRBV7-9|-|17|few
TGTGCCAGCAGCTTTAGGGGGACCGCGTCTGGGGCCAACGTCCTGACTTTC
CASSFRGTASGANVLTF
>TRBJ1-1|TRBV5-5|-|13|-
TGTGCCAGCAGCTTGGACCTACGCACTGAAGCTTTCTTT
CASSLDLRTEAFF
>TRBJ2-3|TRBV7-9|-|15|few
TGTGCCAGCAGCACATACGTCCGTTCGGGAGATACGCAGTATTTT
CASSTYVRSGDTQYF
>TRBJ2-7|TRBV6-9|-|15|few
TGTGCCAGCAGTTATACGGCGCAGGGAGGAGACGAGCAGTACTTC
CASSYTAQGGDEQYF
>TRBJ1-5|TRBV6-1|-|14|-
TGTGCCAGCAGTGGCAGTTATAGCAATCAGCCCCAGCATTTT
CASSGSYSNQPQHF
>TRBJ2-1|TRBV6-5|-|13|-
TGTGCCAGCAGATCCAGTAACTACAATGAGCAGTTCTTC
CASRSSNYNEQFF
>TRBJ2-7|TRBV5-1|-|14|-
TGCGCCAGCAGCTTGGCAGCCCGAGTAGGCGAGCAGTACTTC
CASSLAARVGEQYF
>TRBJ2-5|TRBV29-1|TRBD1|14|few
TGCAGCGTTGAAGTTGGACAGGGGGCGGGGGCCCAGTACTTC
CSVEVGQGAGAQYF
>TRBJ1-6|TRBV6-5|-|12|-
TGTGCCAGCAGTCGCCGCGGGTCACCCCTCCACTTT
CASSRRGSPLHF
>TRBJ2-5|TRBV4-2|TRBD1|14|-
TGTGCCAGCAGCCAGGGGACAGGGCAAGAGACCCAGTACTTC
CASSQGTGQETQYF
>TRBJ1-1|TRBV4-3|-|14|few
TGCGCCAGCAGCCAGACAGACATGAACACTGAAGCTTTCTTT
CASSQTDMNTEAFF
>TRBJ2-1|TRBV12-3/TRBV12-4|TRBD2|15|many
TGTGCCAGCAGGTCTAGCGGGAGTACCTACAATGAGCAGTTCTTC
CASRSSGSTYNEQFF
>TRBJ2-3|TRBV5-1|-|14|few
TGCGCCAGCAGGGTCCATTCGGCAACAGATACGCAGTATTTT
CASRVHSATDTQYF
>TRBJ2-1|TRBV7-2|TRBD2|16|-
TGTGCCAGCATGCCGGAACGGGGGAGGGGATACAATGAGCAGTTCTTC
CASMPERGRGYNEQFF
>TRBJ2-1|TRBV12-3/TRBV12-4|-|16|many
TGTGCCAGCAGTCCTACCCCCGGGCGGCTGTACAATGAGCAGTTCTTC
CASSPTPGRLYNEQFF
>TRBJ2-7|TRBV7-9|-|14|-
TGTGCCAGCAGCTCCTTGAAAGGGGGGGAGGAGCAGTACTTC
CASSSLKGGEEQYF
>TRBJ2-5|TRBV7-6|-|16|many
TGTGCCAGCAGCCCTTGGGTCTCAAGCGAAGAAGAGACCCAGTACTTC
CASSPWVSSEEETQYF
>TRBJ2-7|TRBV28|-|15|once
TGTGCCAGCGTTCACCAGGGGCAGGACTCCTACGAGCAGTACTTC
CASVHQGQDSYEQYF
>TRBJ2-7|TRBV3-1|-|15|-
TGTGCCAGCAGCACCGGGCCTCTCGGAACCTACGAGCAGTACTTC
CASSTGPLGTYEQYF
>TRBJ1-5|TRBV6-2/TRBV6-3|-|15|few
TGTGCCAGCAGTTACGTGGGCAGGTCAGGTCAGCCCCAGCATTTT
CASSYVGRSGQPQHF
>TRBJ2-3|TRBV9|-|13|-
TGTGCCAGCAGCGTAATTGCGGCAGATACGCAGTATTTT
CASSVIAADTQYF
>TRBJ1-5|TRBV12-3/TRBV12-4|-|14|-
TGTGCCAGCAGTTCCGGGTCTTCGAATCAGCCCCAGCATTTT
CASSSGSSNQPQHF
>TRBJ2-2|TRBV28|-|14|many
TGTGCCAGCCAGGCGGGGGCCTACACCGGGGAGCTGTTTTTT
CASQAGAYTGELFF
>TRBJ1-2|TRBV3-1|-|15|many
TGTGCCAGCAGCCAAGACACGATGACGAACTATGGCTACACCTTC
CASSQDTMTNYGYTF